The rows below give T cell receptor beta chains drawn from one sample of a study of T cells in Graves' hyperthyroidism and ophthalmopathy. MiXCR, applied by TCRdb to the multiplex PCR reads, yields one record per CDR3 protein. The data hold 500,000 or so distinct CDR3 sequences, with roughly 18% observed a single time. Sequencing was carried out using blood. The receptor source for this set is a woman aged 18-29 years with Graves' ophthalmopathy. Both conserved end residues are part of each CDR3. Each record gives: D gene, V gene, CDR3 protein. D genes are given only for firm matches.

-,TRBV27,CASSLRGLNIQYF
TRBD1,TRBV30,CAWSTGGLNTEAFF
TRBD2,TRBV6-2/TRBV6-3,CASSYGRLAGEETQYF
TRBD1,TRBV20-1,CSARVFIETGGGYGYTF
-,TRBV4-2,CASSRGLVETQYF
TRBD1,TRBV19,CASRTQGAGTDTQYF
-,TRBV2,CASASGNTEAFF
TRBD1,TRBV29-1,CSVRQGINQPQHF
TRBD1,TRBV28,CASSLIQTGYGYTF
-,TRBV6-1,CASSETFRNSGNTIYF
-,TRBV18,CASSPEAGRSSGNTIYF
TRBD1,TRBV24-1,CATRDRGNEQFF
TRBD2,TRBV10-3,CATTLAGATDTQYF
-,TRBV5-1,CASSQDLAGGGELFF
TRBD2,TRBV11-2,CASSLVLGGSTDTQYF
TRBD2,TRBV3-1,CASSQDWGSGSPEQYF